Each of the 24 T cell receptor beta chains below was sequenced from the same sample in a study of OX40 agonist ivuxolimab in advanced cancers. The repertoire was sequenced with immunoSEQ multiplex PCR; TCRdb's copy has only in-frame clones and lacks some. The table has 75,000 to 95,000 clones, roughly nine tenths seen once. The specimen comprised CD4+ or CD8+ T cells sorted from blood, sampled in a trial of the OX40 agonist ivuxolimab. The source of these receptors is an adult with an advanced solid tumor such as melanoma, head and neck, liver or kidney cancer.

This clone came up once. The chain joins TRBV2 to TRBJ2-3; D call uncertain. The CDR3 runs to 15 residues. V lost 6 bases and J 2 bases, leaving 15 bases between the germline ends. Germline CDR1 reads SNHLY; CDR2 reads FYNNEI. The CDR3 DNA sequence: TGTGCCAGCAGCCCCATCTATCTCTCCACAGATACGCAGTATTTT. Protein product: CASSPIYLSTDTQYF.

This chain joins TRBV19 and TRBJ1-2; D unresolved. The CDR3 contains 13 residues. Trimming took 3 bases from V and 6 from J, leaving 11 bases between them. Germline V gene sequence: CDR1 LNHDA, CDR2 SQIVND (reference sequence). CDR3 DNA: TGTGCCAGTAGTATGCGGGAATCGAATGGCTACACCTTC. This codes for CASSMRESNGYTF. The whole variable domain, filled in from reference TRBV19 and TRBJ1-2, reads DGGITQSPKYLFRKEGQNVTLSCEQNLNHDAMYWYRQDPGQGLRLIYYSQIVNDFQKGDIAEGYSVSREKKESFPLTVTSAQKNPTAFYLCASSMRESNGYTFGSGTRLTVV.

This chain joins TRBV4-1 and TRBJ1-2; 10 bases align to TRBD1. Germline trimming cut 4 bases from V and 11 bases from J; bases unmatched to any gene: 7. CDR3 length equals 13 residues. Per the germline V gene, CDR1 is MGHRA and CDR2 is YSYEKL. This chain's CDR3 is CASSLSGQGLYTF. Written as DNA, the CDR3 is TGCGCCAGCAGCCTGTCGGGACAGGGGCTATACACCTTC.

The chain is built from TRBV27 and TRBJ2-1, with 8 bases fitting TRBD2. Germline loops: CDR1 MNHEY, CDR2 SMNVEV (reference sequence). The CDR3 is made up of 17 amino acids. With V trimmed by 4 bases and J by 0 bases, 8 bases remained unmatched. The chain's CDR3 is CASSSSGSGSSYNEQFF. The CDR3 nucleotides are TGTGCCAGCAGTTCCTCGGGAAGCGGGAGCTCCTACAATGAGCAGTTCTTC.

The rearrangement joins TRBV19 to TRBJ1-5; TRBD1 matches 7 bases. J was trimmed by 0 bases and V by 6 bases; bases with no gene match: 5. This CDR3 comprises 15 residues. Germline lookup yields CDR1 LNHDA and CDR2 SQIVND (reference sequence). Written as DNA, the CDR3 is TGTGCCAGTAGCCCCGGGACAGTTAGCAATCAGCCCCAGCATTTT. Protein sequence: CASSPGTVSNQPQHF.

The chain has TRBV7-3 and TRBJ2-3, with D perhaps matching TRBD1 (6 bases). Germline loops: CDR1 SGHTA, CDR2 FQGTGA. The germline V and J ends were trimmed by 1 base and 3 bases, with 20 bases remaining between them. CDR3 length equals 18 residues. The DNA of the CDR3 is TGTGCCAGCAGCTTAAGGGCAGGGGTATCGGGAAGGACAGATACGCAGTATTTT. This gives the protein CASSLRAGVSGRTDTQYF.

The V and J genes are TRBV15 and TRBJ1-6, with D tentatively TRBD1 (5 bases). The CDR3 spans 16 residues. V lost 1 base and J 1 base, leaving 8 bases between the germline ends. Germline V gene data show CDR1 as LNHNV and CDR2 as YYDKDF (reference sequence). The CDR3 here is CATSRVRGSYNSPLHF. DNA of the CDR3: TGTGCCACCAGCAGAGTTAGGGGTTCCTATAATTCACCCCTCCACTTT.

The J gene is TRBJ2-3, the V gene TRBV10-3, with 8 bases that match TRBD2. This CDR3 contains 15 residues. Trimming removed 8 bases from V and 5 bases from J; junction bases left unmatched: 12. The germline gives CDR1 ENHRY, CDR2 SYGVKD. CDR3 nucleotide sequence: TGTGCCATCGGGAGGGCGGGAGGCCCGGGAGATACGCAGTATTTT. Its protein is CAIGRAGGPGDTQYF.

A single count supports this clone. The chain couples TRBV20-1 to TRBJ2-5, with D perhaps matching TRBD2 (5 bases). Per germline, CDR1 DFQATT and CDR2 SNEGSKA (reference sequence). The CDR3 is 10 amino acids. V lost 6 bases, J lost 5 bases, and 7 bases lay in between. DNA for the CDR3: TGCAGTGCCCCGGGGGAGACCCAGTACTTC. Translated: CSAPGETQYF.

The CDR3 spells CASSVAEGNYGYTF. The CDR3 bases are TGTGCCAGCAGCGTAGCCGAGGGGAACTATGGCTACACCTTC. The gene calls are TRBV9 and TRBJ1-2; possible D gene TRBD1, 5 bases. Trimming pared 0 bases from V and 2 bases from J, leaving 8 bases between. Germline CDR1 is SGDLS and CDR2 is YYNGEE. The CDR3 is 14 residues long.

This chain connects TRBV27 to TRBJ2-7; 10 positions match TRBD2. The CDR3 consists of 14 residues. Germline V gene lookup returns CDR1 MNHEY and CDR2 SMNVEV (reference sequence). The V and J ends lost 6 bases and 4 bases, in that order; junction bases with no gene match: 6. The CDR3 bases are TGTGCCAGCAGCCCACTAGCGGGGAGGTACGAGCAGTACTTC. It encodes CASSPLAGRYEQYF.

The chain joins TRBV5-1 to TRBJ2-3; TRBD1 or TRBD2 may be the D gene (6 bases each). The CDR3 totals 16 residues. CDR1 and CDR2 (germline): SGHRS, YFSETQ. Trimming cost V 1 base and J 2 bases, with 14 bases left between them. The CDR3: CASSLFSGALTDTQYF. The CDR3 coding sequence is TGCGCCAGCAGCTTGTTTTCGGGGGCCCTCACAGATACGCAGTATTTT.

In nucleotides, the CDR3 is TGTGCCAGCACCTCCTCGGTGGGAAGAAACACCATATATTTT. Its translation is CASTSSVGRNTIYF. This chain connects TRBV5-4 to TRBJ1-3; no clear D gene. CDR1 SGHNT and CDR2 YYREEE come from the germline V gene (reference sequence). V was shortened by 6 bases and J by 5 bases, with 15 bases between the two germline ends. The CDR3 spans 14 residues. Full variable domain (missing parts from reference TRBV5-4 and TRBJ1-3): ETGVTQSPTHLIKTRGQQVTLRCSSQSGHNTVSWYQQALGQGPQFIFQYYREEENGRGNFPPRFSGLQFPNYSSELNVNALELDDSALYLCASTSSVGRNTIYFGEGSWLTVV.

The rearrangement links TRBV19 to TRBJ1-5; tentative D call: TRBD1 (5 bases). The CDR3 totals 16 residues. CDR1 and CDR2 from the germline V gene are LNHDA and SQIVND (reference sequence). Trimming removed 7 bases from V and 2 bases from J, with 18 bases in between. CDR3 amino acids: CASTPWEGLGNQPQHF. CDR3 coding DNA: TGTGCCAGTACCCCATGGGAGGGGCTGGGCAATCAGCCCCAGCATTTT.

The genes are TRBV5-1 and TRBJ2-7; the D is unclear. CDR3 length equals 13 residues. CDR1 SGHRS and CDR2 YFSETQ come from the germline V gene. Trimming stripped 1 base from V and 8 bases from J, with 13 bases between. CDR3: CASSLSTAVKQYF. Written as DNA, the CDR3 is TGCGCCAGCAGCTTGTCGACGGCCGTCAAGCAGTACTTC.

This clone has just a few counts. The chain has TRBV28 and TRBJ1-5; the D gene is possibly TRBD1 (5 bases). This CDR3 comprises 15 residues. The V gene lost 5 bases and the J gene lost 3 bases, with 14 bases spanning the gap. Germline values: CDR1 MDHEN, CDR2 SYDVKM. The CDR3 is CASSLGTAYNQPQHF. CDR3 sequence (DNA): TGTGCCAGCAGTCTCGGGACTGCCTACAATCAGCCCCAGCATTTT.

The chain recombines TRBV6-5 with TRBJ2-7; TRBD1 is a possible D gene (5 bases). The germline V gene encodes CDR1 MNHEY and CDR2 SVGAGI. V was cut by 0 bases and J by 0 bases, with 9 bases left in between. CDR3 length: 15 residues. The CDR3: CASSYSDTFSYEQYF. Here the CDR3 DNA reads TGTGCCAGCAGTTACTCGGACACCTTCTCCTACGAGCAGTACTTC.

This rearrangement joins TRBV28 to TRBJ1-2; 11 nucleotides align to TRBD1. Losses at the gene ends were 4 bases for V and 7 bases for J; bases not matched to a gene: 17. Germline V gene lookup returns CDR1 MDHEN and CDR2 SYDVKM. This CDR3 comprises 18 residues. The CDR3 nucleotides are TGTGCCAGCAGTTCGACGTCTCCAAGGACAGGGGGCGTAATTGGCTACACCTTC. Translation: CASSSTSPRTGGVIGYTF.

V gene TRBV6-5 combines with J gene TRBJ2-7; TRBD2 matches 8 bases. The CDR3 contains 15 residues. Germline V gene lookup returns CDR1 MNHEY and CDR2 SVGAGI. V dropped 0 bases and J dropped 1; count of bases not matched to a gene: 2. The CDR3 DNA reads TGTGCCAGCAGTTACTCGCGGGGGGATTCCTACGAGCAGTACTTC. This encodes CASSYSRGDSYEQYF.

This clone was counted a single time. The chain carries TRBV2 and TRBJ2-7; 10 bases agree with TRBD1. The CDR3 runs to 14 residues. V shed 6 bases, J shed 4 bases, and the junction held 6 bases outside the gene matches. Germline V gives CDR1 SNHLY, CDR2 FYNNEI. The CDR3, as DNA: TGTGCCAGCAGCCTGCAGGGACAGGGGTACGAGCAGTACTTC. Its protein product is CASSLQGQGYEQYF.

The J gene is TRBJ2-5, the V gene TRBV2; D call uncertain. CDR1 and CDR2 (germline): SNHLY, FYNNEI. V was pared by 5 bases and J by 7 bases, with 11 bases between. This CDR3 is 12 amino acids long. CDR3 sequence (DNA): TGTGCCAGCAGTTTGGAGTACGGGACCCAGTACTTC. This sequence encodes CASSLEYGTQYF.

The rearrangement links TRBV6-5 to TRBJ1-2; D not resolved. The CDR3 length is 14 residues. The V gene lost 2 bases and the J gene lost 0 bases, with 7 bases spanning the gap. CDR1 is MNHEY, CDR2 SVGAGI, per germline. The CDR3 DNA reads as TGTGCCAGCAGTTACGCGGGAGCTAACTATGGCTACACCTTC. Encoded protein: CASSYAGANYGYTF.

This sequence joins TRBV11-2 and TRBJ2-5, with TRBD2 identical over 9 bases. Germline V CDR1 and CDR2: SGHAT, FQNNGV. CDR3 length: 16 amino acids. The junction had 6 bases not matched to a gene; V was cut back by 0 bases and J by 4 bases. CDR3 bases: TGTGCCAGCAGCTTAGAGGCGGCGGGAGGGGCAGAGACCCAGTACTTC. Translated: CASSLEAAGGAETQYF.

The V call is TRBV28, the J call TRBJ2-7; D gene uncertain. The CDR3 spans 15 residues. V lost 5 bases, J lost 0 bases, and 14 bases lay in between. Germline V gene data show CDR1 as MDHEN and CDR2 as SYDVKM. The CDR3 loop reads CASSAFLASSYEQYF. CDR3 bases: TGTGCCAGCAGTGCCTTTCTTGCGAGCTCCTACGAGCAGTACTTC.